This entry lists 27 T cell receptor beta chains sequenced from one sample in a study of cytomegalovirus exposure and HLA in healthy donors. This PCR relied on a set of 60 Vbeta primers and 13 Jbeta primers. Assay: immunoSEQ multiplex PCR; the TCRdb copy retains only in-frame clones and omits some. Of roughly 140,000 clones detected, over 75% appear once; the ten largest clones hold less than 1.5%. Sequenced: PBMCs. The receptors originated from a female donor in good health and CMV-seronegative.

This chain joins TRBV7-6 and TRBJ2-3, with 10 bases that match TRBD2. Germline V gives CDR1 SGHVS, CDR2 FNYEAQ. The V and J ends lost 5 bases and 4 bases, in that order; junction bases with no gene match: 3. The CDR3 has 14 amino acids. CDR3 sequence: CASSGGTSADTQYF. The CDR3 DNA reads TGTGCCAGCAGCGGGGGGACTAGCGCAGATACGCAGTATTTT.

This chain connects TRBV15 to TRBJ2-5, with 8 bases that match TRBD2. J was trimmed by 4 bases and V by 4 bases; bases with no gene match: 5. This CDR3 is built from 14 residues. Germline V gene lookup returns CDR1 LNHNV and CDR2 YYDKDF (reference sequence). The CDR3 here is CATSNKREPETQYF. CDR3 bases: TGTGCCACCAGCAACAAGCGGGAGCCAGAGACCCAGTACTTC.

This clone was detected a few times. This sequence joins TRBV6-5 and TRBJ1-2; D is undetermined. The CDR3 has 15 residues. V was shortened by 0 bases and J by 3 bases, with 11 bases between the two germline ends. CDR1 is MNHEY, CDR2 SVGAGI, per germline. DNA of the CDR3: TGTGCCAGCAGTTACTCGGGCGGGATGGACTATGGCTACACCTTC. Protein: CASSYSGGMDYGYTF.

V usage is TRBV2 and J usage is TRBJ1-4; the match to TRBD1 covers 8 bases. The CDR3 has 13 amino acids. V lost 10 bases, J lost 7 bases, and 8 bases stayed unmatched. CDR1 is SNHLY and CDR2 is FYNNEI in the germline V gene. In DNA, the CDR3 is TGTGCCACCTCAGGGGGCGGGACTGAAAAACTGTTTTTT. As protein: CATSGGGTEKLFF.

The rearrangement joins TRBV6-6 to TRBJ2-5, with D maybe TRBD2 (6 bases). From germline, CDR1 is MNHNY and CDR2 SVGAGI (reference sequence). V was clipped by 5 bases and J by 5 bases, with 18 bases between them. The length of the CDR3 is 15 residues. The CDR3 DNA follows: TGTGCCAGCAGTCGGGACTTTCCCGGGAAGGAGACCCAGTACTTC. Translating gives CASSRDFPGKETQYF.

This chain connects TRBV30 to TRBJ2-3, with 8 bases lining up with TRBD2. Per the germline V gene, CDR1 is GTSNPN and CDR2 is SVGIG (reference sequence). This CDR3 is 14 amino acids long. J was trimmed by 6 bases and V by 2 bases; bases with no gene match: 7. The CDR3 coding sequence is TGTGCCTGGAGTTTTGGACTAGCCGGGGATACGCAGTATTTT. Translated, it gives CAWSFGLAGDTQYF.

The CDR3 DNA sequence: TGTGCCAGCAGCGGTACGGAGGGAGCTAACTATGGCTACACCTTC. It codes for CASSGTEGANYGYTF. The chain employs TRBV9 and TRBJ1-2; unclear D gene. The CDR3 runs 15 residues. V lost 3 bases, J lost 0 bases, and 12 bases lay in between. Germline V gene lookup returns CDR1 SGDLS and CDR2 YYNGEE. The full variable domain, with the rest looked up from reference TRBV9 and TRBJ1-2, is DSGVTQTPKHLITATGQRVTLRCSPRSGDLSVYWYQQSLDQGLQFLIQYYNGEERAKGNILERFSAQQFPDLHSELNLSSLELGDSALYFCASSGTEGANYGYTFGSGTRLTVV.

The CDR3 DNA reads TGTGCCAGCAGTTTGGGGGCTAGCGGGATAACCTACGAGCAGTACTTC. Its protein product is CASSLGASGITYEQYF. The chain recombines TRBV27 with TRBJ2-7; 9 bases agree with TRBD2. Germline CDR1 MNHEY, CDR2 SMNVEV (reference sequence). The CDR3 extends over 16 amino acids. V gave up 3 bases and J gave up 2 bases; unmatched junction bases: 8.

The chain joins TRBV29-1 to TRBJ2-1; 11 bases map to TRBD2. Germline V CDR1 and CDR2: SQVTM, ANQGSEA. The CDR3 is made up of 15 amino acids. V dropped 7 bases and J dropped 4; count of bases not matched to a gene: 9. For the CDR3, the DNA is TGCAGCGGGATCCCGGGACTAGCGGAATACAATGAGCAGTTCTTC. Its protein is CSGIPGLAEYNEQFF.

The CDR3 sequence is CASSSNLAGGGGDTQYF. CDR3 sequence (DNA): TGTGCCAGCAGCTCAAATCTAGCGGGAGGGGGAGGAGATACGCAGTATTTT. The rearrangement joins TRBV5-4 to TRBJ2-3, with 12 bases fitting TRBD2. The V gene end was trimmed by 3 bases and the J gene end by 5 bases; junction bases not matched to a gene: 10. This CDR3 comprises 17 residues. The germline gives CDR1 SGHNT, CDR2 YYREEE (reference sequence).

This chain connects TRBV25-1 to TRBJ2-7; D is perhaps TRBD2 (6 bases). Germline V gene lookup returns CDR1 MGHDK and CDR2 SYGVNS. Trimming left V 11 bases short and J 6 bases short, with 14 bases between. CDR3 length: 11 amino acids. DNA for the CDR3: TGTGCCTCGTCGTCGGGGGTCGAGCAGTACTTC. Its translation is CASSSGVEQYF.

This chain uses TRBV27 with TRBJ2-3; 15 bases are shared with TRBD2. There are 16 residues in the CDR3. The germline V gene encodes CDR1 MNHEY and CDR2 SMNVEV (reference sequence). The V segment lost 4 bases and the J segment 3 bases; nucleotides outside the gene matches: 2. The CDR3 here is CASSSGTSGRTDTQYF. The CDR3 region has the DNA TGTGCCAGCAGTTCCGGGACTAGCGGGAGGACAGATACGCAGTATTTT.

The J gene is TRBJ1-2, the V gene TRBV28; D not certain. CDR1 and CDR2 from the germline V gene are MDHEN and SYDVKM. The CDR3 is made up of 13 amino acids. Trimming took off 11 bases at V and 3 bases at J, with 16 bases between the two ends. CDR3 nucleotide sequence: TGTGCCTCGCAAGGGAGCGGCTACTATGGCTACACCTTC. It specifies CASQGSGYYGYTF.

The chain uses TRBV6-6 and TRBJ2-5; D is uncertain. Germline lookup yields CDR1 MNHNY and CDR2 SVGAGI (reference sequence). This CDR3 has 13 residues. V was pared by 7 bases and J by 4 bases, with 13 bases between. This chain's CDR3 is CASTGSPGETQYF. CDR3 DNA sequence: TGTGCCAGCACCGGGTCCCCCGGAGAGACCCAGTACTTC.

This clone was observed once. The V and J genes are TRBV28 and TRBJ2-1, with TRBD2 identical over 8 bases. CDR1 is MDHEN and CDR2 is SYDVKM in the germline V gene. V trimming: 11 bases; J trimming: 7 bases; junction bases outside the gene matches: 16. This CDR3 comprises 15 residues. CDR3 coding DNA: TGTGCCGGACATTTCTCAGCGGGACTAGAGAATGAGCAGTTCTTC. Translation gives CAGHFSAGLENEQFF.

The genes are TRBV28 and TRBJ2-7; 11 bases fit TRBD2. The CDR3 loop spans 16 amino acids. Trimming took 5 bases from V and 1 from J; bases not matched to a gene: 7. CDR1 and CDR2 (germline): MDHEN, SYDVKM. CDR3: CASSPSSSGRSYEQYF. The CDR3 region has the DNA TGTGCCAGCAGTCCCAGCTCTAGCGGGAGGTCCTACGAGCAGTACTTC. The entire variable domain, with the rest obtained from reference TRBV28 and TRBJ2-7, is as follows: DVKVTQSSRYLVKRTGEKVFLECVQDMDHENMFWYRQDPGLGLRLIYFSYDVKMKEKGDIPEGYSVSREKKERFSLILESASTNQTSMYLCASSPSSSGRSYEQYFGPGTRLTVT.

Only a few counts were recorded for this clone. The J gene is TRBJ2-3, the V gene TRBV5-6; 7 bases map to TRBD2. J was trimmed by 2 bases and V by 3 bases; bases with no gene match: 6. Germline CDR1 and CDR2: SGHDT and YYEEEE. The CDR3 has 15 residues. CDR3 in amino acids: CASSSIAGITDTQYF. The CDR3 DNA reads TGTGCCAGCAGCTCCATAGCGGGCATCACAGATACGCAGTATTTT.

The chain combines TRBV28 with TRBJ1-1, with TRBD1 matching over 7 bases. Germline CDR1 and CDR2: MDHEN and SYDVKM. J was trimmed by 1 base and V by 4 bases; bases with no gene match: 9. This CDR3 has 16 amino acids. The CDR3 DNA sequence: TGTGCCAGCAGTTCTCGAATAAACAGGGGGAACACTGAAGCTTTCTTT. It specifies CASSSRINRGNTEAFF.

On this clone itself: A junction boundary mismatches the germline segment, possibly from a read error. The rearrangement joins TRBV7-7 to TRBJ1-5; TRBD1 matches at 7 bases. CDR1 is SSHAT and CDR2 is FNYEAQ in the germline V gene (reference sequence). The length of the CDR3 is 15 residues. CDR3 in DNA: TGTGCTAGCAGCCCTTCGGGGACAGTAAATCAGCCCCAGCATTTT. This codes for CASSPSGTVNQPQHF.

This rearrangement joins TRBV27 to TRBJ2-7; 11 bases line up with TRBD1. The CDR3 is 14 amino acids. Germline CDR1 MNHEY, CDR2 SMNVEV (reference sequence). V lost 6 bases, J lost 6 bases, and 7 bases stayed unmatched. The CDR3 loop reads CASRRSGQGAEQYF. In DNA, the CDR3 is TGTGCCAGCAGGCGCTCAGGACAGGGGGCCGAGCAGTACTTC.

CDR3 protein: CASSDHAGEVWSEQFF. The CDR3 DNA follows: TGCGCCAGCAGTGACCATGCGGGAGAGGTCTGGAGTGAGCAGTTCTTC. The gene calls are TRBV10-1 and TRBJ2-1, with 7 nucleotides matching TRBD2. The CDR3 runs to 16 residues. V shed 3 bases, J shed 9 bases, and the junction held 14 bases outside the gene matches. Germline CDR1 reads WNHNN; CDR2 reads SYGVQD (reference sequence).

V usage is TRBV18 and J usage is TRBJ1-2, with D possibly matching TRBD1 (5 bases). Trimming pared 4 bases from V and 3 bases from J, leaving 12 bases between. This CDR3 is built from 14 residues. CDR1 and CDR2 from the germline V gene are KGHSH and LQKENI. CDR3 protein: CASSQSGGDYGYTF. Here the CDR3 DNA reads TGTGCCAGCTCACAATCGGGGGGGGACTATGGCTACACCTTC. The full variable domain, with the rest looked up from reference TRBV18 and TRBJ1-2, is NAGVMQNPRHLVRRRGQEARLRCSPMKGHSHVYWYRQLPEEGLKFMVYLQKENIIDESGMPKERFSAEFPKEGPSILRIQQVVRGDSAAYFCASSQSGGDYGYTFGSGTRLTVV.

V usage is TRBV6-5 and J usage is TRBJ1-6; D is unresolved. The CDR3 covers 13 residues. The germline V gene encodes CDR1 MNHEY and CDR2 SVGAGI. The V end was cut by 4 bases, the J end by 7 bases, with 8 bases between. The CDR3 loop is CASSWAQNSPLHF. CDR3 coding DNA: TGTGCCAGCAGTTGGGCCCAAAATTCACCCCTCCACTTT.

This chain joins TRBV25-1 and TRBJ2-1; no clear D. Germline V lookup: CDR1 MGHDK, CDR2 SYGVNS. Trimming stripped 6 bases from V and 0 bases from J, with 6 bases between. CDR3 length: 13 residues. CDR3 in DNA: TGTGCCAGCAGACAGAGCTCCTACAATGAGCAGTTCTTC. Translation gives CASRQSSYNEQFF.

The genes are TRBV7-2 and TRBJ1-1; D is uncertain. Germline assignment: CDR1 SGHTA and CDR2 FQGNSA. The CDR3 runs 13 residues. The V gene lost 5 bases and the J gene lost 2 bases, with 9 bases spanning the gap. In nucleotides, the CDR3 is TGTGCCAGCAGCCCCCCGGTCAACACTGAAGCTTTCTTT. Protein sequence: CASSPPVNTEAFF.

This sequence joins TRBV4-2 and TRBJ2-7; TRBD1 aligns across 10 bases. The length of the CDR3 is 17 residues. Germline CDR1 and CDR2: LGHNA and YNFKEQ. The V and J ends lost 0 bases and 3 bases, in that order; junction bases with no gene match: 8. CDR3 residues: CASSQDWTGGGNYEQYF. The DNA for the CDR3 is TGTGCCAGCAGCCAAGATTGGACAGGGGGAGGGAACTACGAGCAGTACTTC.

The V call is TRBV28, the J call TRBJ1-4; D is perhaps TRBD1 (5 bases). Deletions cut 7 bases from V and 7 bases from J, with 16 bases between. The CDR3 consists of 14 residues. Germline V gene lookup returns CDR1 MDHEN and CDR2 SYDVKM. The DNA for the CDR3 is TGTGCCAGCAATCCAGCCTTGGGGCGTGAAAAACTGTTTTTT. It translates to CASNPALGREKLFF.